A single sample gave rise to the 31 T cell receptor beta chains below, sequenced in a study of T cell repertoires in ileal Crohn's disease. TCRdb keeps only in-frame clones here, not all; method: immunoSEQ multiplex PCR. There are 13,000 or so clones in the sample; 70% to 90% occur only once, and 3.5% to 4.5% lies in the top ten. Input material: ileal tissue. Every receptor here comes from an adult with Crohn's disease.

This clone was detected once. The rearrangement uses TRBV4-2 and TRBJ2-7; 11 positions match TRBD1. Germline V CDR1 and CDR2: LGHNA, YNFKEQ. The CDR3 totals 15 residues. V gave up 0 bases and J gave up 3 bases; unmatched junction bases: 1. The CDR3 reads CASSQDGTGGYEQYF. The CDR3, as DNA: TGTGCCAGCAGCCAAGACGGGACAGGGGGCTACGAGCAGTACTTC.

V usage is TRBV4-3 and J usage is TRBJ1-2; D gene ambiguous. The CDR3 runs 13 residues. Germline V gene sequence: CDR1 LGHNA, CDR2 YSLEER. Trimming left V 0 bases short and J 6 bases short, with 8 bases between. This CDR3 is CASSQEGRDGYTF. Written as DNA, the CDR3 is TGCGCCAGCAGCCAAGAGGGGAGGGATGGCTACACCTTC.

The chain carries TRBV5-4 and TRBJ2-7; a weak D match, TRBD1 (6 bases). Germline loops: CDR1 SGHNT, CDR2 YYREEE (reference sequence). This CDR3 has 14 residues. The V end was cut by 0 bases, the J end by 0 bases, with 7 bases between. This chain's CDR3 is CASSLDRASYEQYF. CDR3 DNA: TGTGCCAGCAGCTTGGACAGGGCCTCCTACGAGCAGTACTTC.

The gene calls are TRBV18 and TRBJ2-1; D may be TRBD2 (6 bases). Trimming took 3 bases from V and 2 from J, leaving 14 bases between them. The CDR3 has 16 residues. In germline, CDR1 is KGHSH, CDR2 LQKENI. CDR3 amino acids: CASSPGTLLTYNEQFF. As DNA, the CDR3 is TGTGCCAGCTCACCCGGGACTCTCCTTACCTACAATGAGCAGTTCTTC.

CDR3 residues: CASTYSGGLPTGELFF. The DNA of the CDR3 is TGTGCCAGCACCTATAGCGGGGGGCTTCCCACCGGGGAGCTGTTTTTT. The chain combines TRBV6-4 with TRBJ2-2; 10 bases agree with TRBD2. After removal of 7 bases from V and 4 bases from J, the junction contained 9 bases not matched to a gene. The CDR3 is 16 residues long. CDR1 and CDR2 from the germline V gene are MRHNA and SNTAGT.

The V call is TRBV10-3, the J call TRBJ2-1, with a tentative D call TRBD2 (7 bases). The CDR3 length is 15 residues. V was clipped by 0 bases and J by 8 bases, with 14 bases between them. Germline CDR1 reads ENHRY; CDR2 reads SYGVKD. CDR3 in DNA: TGTGCCATCAGTGAGTCGACGGGGGGCTGGGATGAGCAGTTCTTC. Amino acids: CAISESTGGWDEQFF.

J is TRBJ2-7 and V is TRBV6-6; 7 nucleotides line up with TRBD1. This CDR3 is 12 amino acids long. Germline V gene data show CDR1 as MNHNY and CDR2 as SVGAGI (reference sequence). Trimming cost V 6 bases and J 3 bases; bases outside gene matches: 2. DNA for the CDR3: TGTGCCAGCAGAGACAGGGTCTACGAGCAGTACTTC. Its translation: CASRDRVYEQYF.

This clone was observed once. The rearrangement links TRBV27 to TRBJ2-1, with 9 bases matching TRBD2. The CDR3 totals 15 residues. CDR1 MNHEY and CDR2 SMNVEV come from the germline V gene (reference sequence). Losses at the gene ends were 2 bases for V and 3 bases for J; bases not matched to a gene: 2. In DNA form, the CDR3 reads TGTGCCAGCAGTTTAGAGACTAGCGGCTACAATGAGCAGTTCTTC. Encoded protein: CASSLETSGYNEQFF.

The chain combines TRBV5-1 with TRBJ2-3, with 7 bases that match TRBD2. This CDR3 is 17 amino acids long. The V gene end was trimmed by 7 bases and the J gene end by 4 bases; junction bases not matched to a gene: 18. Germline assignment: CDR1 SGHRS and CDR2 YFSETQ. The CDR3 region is CASGSPRLREFADTQYF. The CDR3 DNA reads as TGCGCCAGCGGCTCCCCCCGGTTGCGGGAGTTCGCAGATACGCAGTATTTT.

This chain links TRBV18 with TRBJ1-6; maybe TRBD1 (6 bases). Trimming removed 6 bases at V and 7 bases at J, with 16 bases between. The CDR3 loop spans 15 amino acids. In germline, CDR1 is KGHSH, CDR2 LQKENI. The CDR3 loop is CASSREQGDNSPLHF. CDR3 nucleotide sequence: TGTGCCAGCTCGCGCGAACAGGGAGACAATTCACCCCTCCACTTT.

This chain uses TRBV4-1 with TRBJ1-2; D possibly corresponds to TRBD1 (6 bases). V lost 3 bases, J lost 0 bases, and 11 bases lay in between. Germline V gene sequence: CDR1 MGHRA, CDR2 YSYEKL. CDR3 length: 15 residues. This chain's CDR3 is CASSHPDRPNYGYTF. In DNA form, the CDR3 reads TGCGCCAGCAGCCACCCCGACAGGCCTAACTATGGCTACACCTTC.

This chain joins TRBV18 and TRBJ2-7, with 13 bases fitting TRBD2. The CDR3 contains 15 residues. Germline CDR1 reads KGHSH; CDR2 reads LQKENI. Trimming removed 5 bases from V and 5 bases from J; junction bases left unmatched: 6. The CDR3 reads CASSRTSGSADEQYF. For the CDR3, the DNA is TGTGCCAGCTCAAGGACTAGCGGGAGCGCGGACGAGCAGTACTTC.

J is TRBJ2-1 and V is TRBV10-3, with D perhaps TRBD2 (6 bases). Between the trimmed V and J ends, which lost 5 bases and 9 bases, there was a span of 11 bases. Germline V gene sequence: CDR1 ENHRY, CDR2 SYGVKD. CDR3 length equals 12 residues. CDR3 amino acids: CAISSVGSEQFF. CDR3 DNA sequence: TGTGCCATCAGTAGTGTCGGGAGTGAGCAGTTCTTC.

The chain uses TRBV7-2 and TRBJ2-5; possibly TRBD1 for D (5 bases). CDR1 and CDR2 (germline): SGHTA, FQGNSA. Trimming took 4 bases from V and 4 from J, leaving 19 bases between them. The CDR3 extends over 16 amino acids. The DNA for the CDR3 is TGTGCCAGCAGCTCGCGGAGAGACAGAACCGCAGAGACCCAGTACTTC. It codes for CASSSRRDRTAETQYF.

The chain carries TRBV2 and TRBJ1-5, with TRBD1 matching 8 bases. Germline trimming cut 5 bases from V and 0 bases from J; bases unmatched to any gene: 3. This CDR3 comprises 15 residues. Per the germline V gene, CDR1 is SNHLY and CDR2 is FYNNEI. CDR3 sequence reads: CASSPTGDSNQPQHF. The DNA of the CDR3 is TGTGCCAGCAGTCCGACAGGGGATAGCAATCAGCCCCAGCATTTT.

CDR3 bases: TGTGCCAGCAGCTCCGGGACTACGCACACAGATACGCAGTATTTT. It codes for CASSSGTTHTDTQYF. The rearrangement links TRBV12-1 to TRBJ2-3; the table's D call TRBD2 went unverified against the DNA. TRBV12-1 is classified as a pseudogene. CDR3 length: 15 residues.

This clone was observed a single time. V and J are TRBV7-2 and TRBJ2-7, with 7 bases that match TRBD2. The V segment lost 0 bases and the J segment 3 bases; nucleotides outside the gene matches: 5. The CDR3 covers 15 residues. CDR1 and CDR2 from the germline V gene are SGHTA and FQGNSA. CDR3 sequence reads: CASSLAGGNRYEQYF. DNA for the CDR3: TGTGCCAGCAGCTTAGCGGGAGGGAATCGCTACGAGCAGTACTTC. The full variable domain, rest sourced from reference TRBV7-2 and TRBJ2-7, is GAGVSQSPSNKVTEKGKDVELRCDPISGHTALYWYRQSLGQGLEFLIYFQGNSAPDKSGLPSDRFSAERTGGSVSTLTIQRTQQEDSAVYLCASSLAGGNRYEQYFGPGTRLTVT.

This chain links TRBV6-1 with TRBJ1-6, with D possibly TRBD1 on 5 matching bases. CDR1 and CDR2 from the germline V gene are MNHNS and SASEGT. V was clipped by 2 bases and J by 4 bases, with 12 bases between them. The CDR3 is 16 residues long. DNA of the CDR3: TGTGCCAGCAGTGAAATACCGGGGGGTTATAATTCACCCCTCCACTTT. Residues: CASSEIPGGYNSPLHF.

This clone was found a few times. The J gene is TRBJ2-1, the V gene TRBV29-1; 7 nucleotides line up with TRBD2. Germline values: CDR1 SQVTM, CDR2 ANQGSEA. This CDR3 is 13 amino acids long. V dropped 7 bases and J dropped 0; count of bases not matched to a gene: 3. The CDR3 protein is CSGLAGSYNEQFF. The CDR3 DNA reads TGCAGCGGTTTAGCGGGCTCCTACAATGAGCAGTTCTTC.

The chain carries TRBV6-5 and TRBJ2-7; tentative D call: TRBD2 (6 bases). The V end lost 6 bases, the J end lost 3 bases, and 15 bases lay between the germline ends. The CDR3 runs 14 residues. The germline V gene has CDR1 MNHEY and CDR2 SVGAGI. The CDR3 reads CASRNGGLLYEQYF. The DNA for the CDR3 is TGTGCCAGCAGAAACGGGGGACTCCTCTACGAGCAGTACTTC.

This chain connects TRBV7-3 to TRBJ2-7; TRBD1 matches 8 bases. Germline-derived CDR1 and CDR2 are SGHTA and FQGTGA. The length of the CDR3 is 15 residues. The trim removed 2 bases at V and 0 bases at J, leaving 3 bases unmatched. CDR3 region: CASSLSGQGSYEQYF. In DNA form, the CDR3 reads TGTGCCAGCAGCTTATCAGGACAGGGCTCCTACGAGCAGTACTTC.

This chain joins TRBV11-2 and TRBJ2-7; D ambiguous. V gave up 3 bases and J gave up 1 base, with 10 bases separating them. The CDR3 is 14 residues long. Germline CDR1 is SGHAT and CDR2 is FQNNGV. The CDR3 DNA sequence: TGTGCCAGCAGCTTGGTCGGGTTATCCTACGAGCAGTACTTC. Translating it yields CASSLVGLSYEQYF.

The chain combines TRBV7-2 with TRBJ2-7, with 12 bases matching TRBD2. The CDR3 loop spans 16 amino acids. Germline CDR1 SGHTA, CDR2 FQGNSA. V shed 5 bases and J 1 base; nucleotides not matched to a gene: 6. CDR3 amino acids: CASSTGTSGYSYEQYF. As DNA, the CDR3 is TGTGCCAGCAGCACGGGGACTAGCGGGTATTCCTACGAGCAGTACTTC. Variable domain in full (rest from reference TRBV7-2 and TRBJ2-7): GAGVSQSPSNKVTEKGKDVELRCDPISGHTALYWYRQSLGQGLEFLIYFQGNSAPDKSGLPSDRFSAERTGGSVSTLTIQRTQQEDSAVYLCASSTGTSGYSYEQYFGPGTRLTVT.

CDR3 sequence reads: CASRTGGYYNEQFF. In DNA, the CDR3 is TGTGCCAGCAGGACAGGGGGATACTACAATGAGCAGTTCTTC. The chain combines TRBV25-1 with TRBJ2-1, with TRBD1 matching over 9 bases. Trimming at V came to 6 bases and at J to 3 bases, leaving 3 bases not matched to a gene. The V gene's germline CDR1 is MGHDK and CDR2 SYGVNS. The length of the CDR3 is 14 residues.

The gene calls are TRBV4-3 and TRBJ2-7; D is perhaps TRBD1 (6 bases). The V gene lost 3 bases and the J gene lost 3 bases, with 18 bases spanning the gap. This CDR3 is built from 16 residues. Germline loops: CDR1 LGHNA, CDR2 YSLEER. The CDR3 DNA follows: TGCGCCAGCAGCCAGGCCCCGGGACAAGCCTTCTACGAGCAGTACTTC. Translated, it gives CASSQAPGQAFYEQYF.

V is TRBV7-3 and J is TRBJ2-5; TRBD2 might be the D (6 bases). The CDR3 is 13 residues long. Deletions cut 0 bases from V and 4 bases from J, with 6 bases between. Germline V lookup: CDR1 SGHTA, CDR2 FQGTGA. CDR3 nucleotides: TGTGCCAGCAGCTTAACAGCGGGAGAGACCCAGTACTTC. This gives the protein CASSLTAGETQYF.

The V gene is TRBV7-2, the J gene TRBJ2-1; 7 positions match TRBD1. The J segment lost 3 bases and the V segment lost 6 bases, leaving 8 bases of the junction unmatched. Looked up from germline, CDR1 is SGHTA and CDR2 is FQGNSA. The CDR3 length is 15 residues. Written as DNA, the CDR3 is TGTGCCAGCAGAACGTCGGGACAGCTCTACAATGAGCAGTTCTTC. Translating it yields CASRTSGQLYNEQFF.

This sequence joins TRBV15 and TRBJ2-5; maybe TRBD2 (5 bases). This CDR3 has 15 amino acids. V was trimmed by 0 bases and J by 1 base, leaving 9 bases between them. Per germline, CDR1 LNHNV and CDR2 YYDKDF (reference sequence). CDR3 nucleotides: TGTGCCACCAGCAGAGATCAGCGGTCCCAAGAGACCCAGTACTTC. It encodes CATSRDQRSQETQYF. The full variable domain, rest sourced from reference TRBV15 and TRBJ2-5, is DAMVIQNPRYQVTQFGKPVTLSCSQTLNHNVMYWYQQKSSQAPKLLFHYYDKDFNNEADTPDNFQSRRPNTSFCFLDIRSPGLGDTAMYLCATSRDQRSQETQYFGPGTRLLVL.

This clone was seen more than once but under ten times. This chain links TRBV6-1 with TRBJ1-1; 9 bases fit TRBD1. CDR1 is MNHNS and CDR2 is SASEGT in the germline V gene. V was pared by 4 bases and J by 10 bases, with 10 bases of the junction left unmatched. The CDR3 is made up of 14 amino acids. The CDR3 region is CASSATGGQRGAFF. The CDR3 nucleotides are TGTGCCAGCAGTGCTACAGGGGGCCAGAGGGGAGCTTTCTTT.

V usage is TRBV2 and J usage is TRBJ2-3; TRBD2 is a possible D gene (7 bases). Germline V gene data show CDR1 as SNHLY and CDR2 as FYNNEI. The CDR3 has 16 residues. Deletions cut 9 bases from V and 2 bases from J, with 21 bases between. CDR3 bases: TGTGCCAGTGGGGGGGCCTACCGAGGACCCACAGATACGCAGTATTTT. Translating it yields CASGGAYRGPTDTQYF. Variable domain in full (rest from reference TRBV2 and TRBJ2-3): EPEVTQTPSHQVTQMGQEVILRCVPISNHLYFYWYRQILGQKVEFLVSFYNNEISEKSEIFDDQFSVERPDGSNFTLKIRSTKLEDSAMYFCASGGAYRGPTDTQYFGPGTRLTVL.

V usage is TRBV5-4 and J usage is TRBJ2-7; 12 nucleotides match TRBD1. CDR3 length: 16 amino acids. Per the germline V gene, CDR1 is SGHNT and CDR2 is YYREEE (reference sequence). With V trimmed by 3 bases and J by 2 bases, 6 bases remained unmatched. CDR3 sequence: CASSSGTGGGTYEQYF. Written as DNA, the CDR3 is TGTGCCAGCAGCTCCGGGACAGGGGGCGGAACCTACGAGCAGTACTTC.